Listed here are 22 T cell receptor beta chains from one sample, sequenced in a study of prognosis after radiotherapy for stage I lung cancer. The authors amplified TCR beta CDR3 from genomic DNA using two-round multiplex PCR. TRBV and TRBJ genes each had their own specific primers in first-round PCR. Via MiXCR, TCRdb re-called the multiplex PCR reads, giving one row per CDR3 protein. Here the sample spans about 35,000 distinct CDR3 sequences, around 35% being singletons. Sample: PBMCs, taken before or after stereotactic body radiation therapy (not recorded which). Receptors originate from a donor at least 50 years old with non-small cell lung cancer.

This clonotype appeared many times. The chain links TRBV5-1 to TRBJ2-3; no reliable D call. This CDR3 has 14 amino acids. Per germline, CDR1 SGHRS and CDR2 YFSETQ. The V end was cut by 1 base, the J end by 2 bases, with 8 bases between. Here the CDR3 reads CASSLLLPTDTQYF. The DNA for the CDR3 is TGCGCCAGCAGCTTGCTACTACCCACAGATACGCAGTATTTT.

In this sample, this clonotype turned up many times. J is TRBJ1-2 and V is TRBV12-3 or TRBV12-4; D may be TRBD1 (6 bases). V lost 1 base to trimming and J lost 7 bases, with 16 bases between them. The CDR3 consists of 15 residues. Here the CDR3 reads CASSLGGGGRGGYTF. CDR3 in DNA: TGTGCCAGCAGTTTAGGAGGCGGGGGGCGGGGTGGCTACACCTTC.

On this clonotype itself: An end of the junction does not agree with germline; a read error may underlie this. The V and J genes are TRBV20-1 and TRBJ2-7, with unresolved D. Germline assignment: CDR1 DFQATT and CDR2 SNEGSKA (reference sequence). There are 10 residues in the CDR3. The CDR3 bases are TGCAGTGCATGGGCCTACGATCAGTACTTC. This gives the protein CSAWAYDQYF.

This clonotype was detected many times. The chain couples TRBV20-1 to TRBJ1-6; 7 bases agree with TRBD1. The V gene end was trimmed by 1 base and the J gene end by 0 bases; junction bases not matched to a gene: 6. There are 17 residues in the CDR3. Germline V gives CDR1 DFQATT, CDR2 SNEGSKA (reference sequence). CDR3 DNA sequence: TGCAGTGCTAGAGGGGCGGACAGGAGCTCCTATAATTCACCCCTCCACTTT. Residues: CSARGADRSSYNSPLHF.

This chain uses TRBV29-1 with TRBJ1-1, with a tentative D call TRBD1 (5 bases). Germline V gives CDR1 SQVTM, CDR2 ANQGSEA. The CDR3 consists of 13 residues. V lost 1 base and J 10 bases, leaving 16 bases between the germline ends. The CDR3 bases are TGCAGCGTTGAAGTCTTGGGGGGTAGCGGAGCTTTCTTT. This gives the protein CSVEVLGGSGAFF. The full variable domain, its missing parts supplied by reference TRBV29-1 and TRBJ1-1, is SAVISQKPSRDICQRGTSLTIQCQVDSQVTMMFWYRQQPGQSLTLIATANQGSEATYESGFVIDKFPISRPNLTFSTLTVSNMSPEDSSIYLCSVEVLGGSGAFFGQGTRLTVV.

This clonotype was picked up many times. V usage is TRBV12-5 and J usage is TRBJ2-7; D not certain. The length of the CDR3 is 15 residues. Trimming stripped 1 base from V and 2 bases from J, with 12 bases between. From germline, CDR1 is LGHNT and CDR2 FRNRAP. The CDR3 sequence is CASGLGAGGTYEQYF. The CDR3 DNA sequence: TGTGCTAGTGGTTTGGGGGCAGGCGGAACCTACGAGCAGTACTTC.

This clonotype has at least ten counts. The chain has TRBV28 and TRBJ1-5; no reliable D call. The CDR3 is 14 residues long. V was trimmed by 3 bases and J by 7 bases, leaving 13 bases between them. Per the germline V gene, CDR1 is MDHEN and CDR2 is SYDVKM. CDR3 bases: TGTGCCAGCAGTTTCGGGGTCGGGAGGCAGCCCCAGCATTTT. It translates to CASSFGVGRQPQHF.

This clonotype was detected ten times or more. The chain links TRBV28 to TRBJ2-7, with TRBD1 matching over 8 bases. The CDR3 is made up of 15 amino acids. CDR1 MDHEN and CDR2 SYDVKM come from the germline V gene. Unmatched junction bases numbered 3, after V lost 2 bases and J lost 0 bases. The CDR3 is CASSLQGALSYEQYF. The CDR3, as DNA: TGTGCCAGCAGTTTACAGGGGGCCCTCTCCTACGAGCAGTACTTC.

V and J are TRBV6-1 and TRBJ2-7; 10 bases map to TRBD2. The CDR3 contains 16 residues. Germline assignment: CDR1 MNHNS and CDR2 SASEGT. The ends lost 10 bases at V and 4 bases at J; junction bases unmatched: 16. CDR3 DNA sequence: TGTGCCACCAAAGGGGCTAGCGGGAGTTTCACTTACGAGCAGTACTTC. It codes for CATKGASGSFTYEQYF.

The DNA of the CDR3 is TGTGCCAGCAGTGATGGACAGCCCAATGAGCAGTTCTTC. Translated: CASSDGQPNEQFF. The chain couples TRBV25-1 to TRBJ2-1, with D possibly matching TRBD1 (6 bases). Germline CDR1 and CDR2: MGHDK and SYGVNS. V was trimmed by 3 bases and J by 6 bases, leaving 9 bases between them. CDR3 length equals 13 residues.

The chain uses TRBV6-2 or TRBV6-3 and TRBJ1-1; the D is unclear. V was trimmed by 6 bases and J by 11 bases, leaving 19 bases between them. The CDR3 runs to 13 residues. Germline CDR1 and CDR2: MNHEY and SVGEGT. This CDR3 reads CASSPGRSVYAFF. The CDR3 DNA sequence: TGTGCCAGCAGCCCGGGTCGGAGTGTATACGCTTTCTTT.

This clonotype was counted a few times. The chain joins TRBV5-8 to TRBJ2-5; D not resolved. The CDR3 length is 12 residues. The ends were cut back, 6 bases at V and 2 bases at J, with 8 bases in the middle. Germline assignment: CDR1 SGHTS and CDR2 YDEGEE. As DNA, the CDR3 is TGTGCCAGCACCCTACGGCAAGAGACCCAGTACTTC. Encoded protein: CASTLRQETQYF.

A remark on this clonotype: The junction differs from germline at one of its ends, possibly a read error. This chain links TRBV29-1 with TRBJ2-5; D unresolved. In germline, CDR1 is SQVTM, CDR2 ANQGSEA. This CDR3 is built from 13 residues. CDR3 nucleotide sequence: TGCAGAGTTGAAGGGCAGCCTAAAGAGACCCAGTACTTC. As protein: CRVEGQPKETQYF.

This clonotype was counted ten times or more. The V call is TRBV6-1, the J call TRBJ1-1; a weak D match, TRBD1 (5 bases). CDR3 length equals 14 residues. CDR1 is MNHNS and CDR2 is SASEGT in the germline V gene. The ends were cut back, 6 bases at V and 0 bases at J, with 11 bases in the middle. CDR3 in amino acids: CASSLAGVNTEAFF. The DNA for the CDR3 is TGTGCCAGCAGCCTGGCGGGGGTGAACACTGAAGCTTTCTTT.

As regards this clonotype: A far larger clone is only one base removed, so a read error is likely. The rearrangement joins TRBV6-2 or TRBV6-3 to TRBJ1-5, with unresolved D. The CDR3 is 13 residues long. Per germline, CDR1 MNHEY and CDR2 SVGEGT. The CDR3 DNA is TGTGCCAGCAGCCCCGAAAGATATCAGCACCAGCATTTT. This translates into CASSPERYQHQHF.

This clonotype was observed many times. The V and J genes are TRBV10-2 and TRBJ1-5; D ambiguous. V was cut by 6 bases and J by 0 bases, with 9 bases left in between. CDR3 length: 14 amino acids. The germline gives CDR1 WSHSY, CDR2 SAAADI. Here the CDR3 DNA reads TGCGCCAGCAGCAAGTGGAATAGCAATCAGCCCCAGCATTTT. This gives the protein CASSKWNSNQPQHF.

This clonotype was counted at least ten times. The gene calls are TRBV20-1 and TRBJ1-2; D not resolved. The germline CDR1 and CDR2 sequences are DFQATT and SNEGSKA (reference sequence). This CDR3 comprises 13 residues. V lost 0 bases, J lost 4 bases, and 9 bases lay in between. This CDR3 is CSARDRPGYGYTF. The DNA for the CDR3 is TGCAGTGCTAGAGATCGCCCCGGCTATGGCTACACCTTC.

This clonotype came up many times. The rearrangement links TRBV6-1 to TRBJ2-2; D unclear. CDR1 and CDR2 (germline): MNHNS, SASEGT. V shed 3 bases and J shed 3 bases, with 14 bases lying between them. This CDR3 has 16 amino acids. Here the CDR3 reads CASSDTDFRDTGELFF. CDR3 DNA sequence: TGTGCCAGCAGTGATACGGATTTCCGGGACACCGGGGAGCTGTTTTTT.

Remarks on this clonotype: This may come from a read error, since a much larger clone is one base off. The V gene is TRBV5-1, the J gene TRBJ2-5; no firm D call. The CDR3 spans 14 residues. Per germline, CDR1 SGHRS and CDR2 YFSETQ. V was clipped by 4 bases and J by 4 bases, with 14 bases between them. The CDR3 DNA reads TGCGCCAGCAGCCCTGCCCTTTTGGGAGAGACCCAGTACTTC. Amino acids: CASSPALLGETQYF.

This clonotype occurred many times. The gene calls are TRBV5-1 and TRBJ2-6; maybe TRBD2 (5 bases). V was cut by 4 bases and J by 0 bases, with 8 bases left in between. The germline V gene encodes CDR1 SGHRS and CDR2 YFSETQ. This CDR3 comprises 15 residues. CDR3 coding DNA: TGCGCCAGCAGCCGGACTGGCTCTGGGGCCAACGTCCTGACTTTC. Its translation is CASSRTGSGANVLTF.

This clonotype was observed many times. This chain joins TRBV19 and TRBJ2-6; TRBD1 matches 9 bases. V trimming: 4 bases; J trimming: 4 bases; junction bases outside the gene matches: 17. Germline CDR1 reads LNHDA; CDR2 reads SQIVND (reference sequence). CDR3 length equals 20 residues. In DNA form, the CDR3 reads TGTGCCAGTAGTAAATCACCAGGGACAGGGACTTCGGCGGGGGCCAACGTCCTGACTTTC. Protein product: CASSKSPGTGTSAGANVLTF.

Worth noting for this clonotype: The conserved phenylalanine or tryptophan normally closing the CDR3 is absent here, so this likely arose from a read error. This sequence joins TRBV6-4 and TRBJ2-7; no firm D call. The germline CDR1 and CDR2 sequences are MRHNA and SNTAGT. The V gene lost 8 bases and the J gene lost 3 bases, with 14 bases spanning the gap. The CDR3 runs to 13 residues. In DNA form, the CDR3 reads TGTGCCAGCGCCACCAAGGGCGGCTACGAGCAGTACTTA. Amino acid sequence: CASATKGGYEQYL.